This T cell receptor beta chain was identified during a study of blood T cell repertoires in COVID-19. Everyone who took part was about 18 to 90 years old, and they came from about two dozen US areas. Per the study methods: Using reference gene primer amplification, nucleated cell counts were estimated. Profiled with immunoSEQ multiplex PCR; TCRdb holds only in-frame clones, not every one. The V and J calls and clone size were taken over from that table, and D and trimming were inferred from the DNA. There are around 300,000 clones in the sample; roughly 89% occur only once, and 1.7% lies in the top ten. CDR3 length: 16 residues. Germline CDR1 and CDR2: SNHLY and FYNNEI. V was cut by 4 bases and J by 0 bases, with 12 bases left in between.

The rearrangement links TRBV2 to TRBJ1-4, with D hard to call. The receptor was isolated from a middle-aged woman who had recovered from COVID-19. Sequencing was performed on PBMCs or T cells enriched from blood (not recorded which). CDR3 amino acids: CASSGPDFATNEKLFF. The CDR3 bases are TGTGCCAGCAGTGGCCCAGATTTTGCAACTAATGAAAAACTGTTTTTT.